This T cell receptor beta chain is drawn from a study of T cell repertoires in cytomegalovirus infection. TCRdb used MiXCR to reprocess the reads, holding one entry per CDR3 protein. The repertoire consists of hundreds of thousands of distinct CDR3 sequences, with 20% to 30% occurring once and the leading ten covering 6.5% to 10%. V lost 2 bases and J 3 bases, leaving 14 bases between the germline ends. CDR1 is WSHSY, CDR2 SAAADI, per germline. CDR3 length equals 16 residues. The sequence was collected from a human donor in good health (CMV status not recorded). Some clones in this sample may be carry-over from other donors' samples. The chain uses TRBV10-2 and TRBJ1-5; D not resolved. Sequencing was carried out using CD8+ T cells from PBMCs. CDR3 sequence reads: CASSERAPYVNQPQHF. CDR3 DNA sequence: TGCGCCAGCAGTGAGAGGGCACCATATGTCAATCAGCCCCAGCATTTT.